This T cell receptor (beta chain) was captured by sequencing in a study of cytomegalovirus exposure and HLA in healthy donors. Study-wide background: The early release's HLA-typed donors yielded 78 million or so unique TCRs. Around 83% of approximately 400 genotyped donors fell in the Caucasian-associated ancestry cluster.

A multiplex PCR was run with 60 Vbeta primers and 13 Jbeta primers. Assay: immunoSEQ multiplex PCR; the TCRdb copy retains only in-frame clones and omits some. In the table there are about 160,000 clones, 70% to 80% of which are singletons. Germline assignment: CDR1 LNHDA and CDR2 SQIVND (reference sequence). V shed 6 bases and J 6 bases; nucleotides not matched to a gene: 8. This CDR3 spans 15 amino acids. This clone was counted between two and nine times. The antigen remains undetermined. Study-wide points: The likely explanation for a cluster of highly shared sequence variants was sequencing artifact. In an earlier analysis, in approximately 570 donors, most V segments appeared productive either ~87% or ~30% of the time.

Material: PBMCs. The rearrangement links TRBV19 to TRBJ2-5; 12 nucleotides align to TRBD1. The clonotype originates from a man in his late teens or twenties in good health and CMV-seropositive. The CDR3 loop is CASSLGTGGWKTQYF. In DNA form, the CDR3 reads TGTGCCAGTAGCTTGGGGACAGGGGGCTGGAAGACCCAGTACTTC.